This record concerns one T cell receptor (beta chain) sequence. Its antigen is undetermined. The entry originates in a study of T cell repertoires in cytomegalovirus infection. The wider study: HLA-B-restricted CMV epitopes that are well studied, plus recently identified HLA-C-restricted ones, were used by the study. Public TCR beta signatures were indicative of both CMV infection and a matching HLA type.

TCRdb used MiXCR to reprocess the reads, holding one entry per CDR3 protein. Among hundreds of thousands of distinct CDR3 sequences, around a third were seen once, and the ten largest hold 9.5% to 15%. Trimming took 4 bases from V and 3 from J, leaving 13 bases between them. CDR1 SGHDT and CDR2 YYEEEE come from the germline V gene. The length of the CDR3 is 14 residues. Findings and limits, study-wide: Totalled public TCR beta family frequency picked out people who carried CMV plus the relevant HLA. HLA-C-restricted, CMV-specific TCR beta clonotypes were dominant ex vivo.

The sequence derives from a human donor in good health (CMV status not recorded). Some clones in this sample may be carry-over from other donors' samples. This specimen was cultured CD8+ T cells from PBMCs, taken from culture after CMV antigen stimulation. The rearrangement uses TRBV5-6 and TRBJ1-1, with no clear D. CDR3 region: CASSPPRWDTEAFF. CDR3 nucleotide sequence: TGTGCCAGCAGCCCCCCCAGATGGGACACTGAAGCTTTCTTT.